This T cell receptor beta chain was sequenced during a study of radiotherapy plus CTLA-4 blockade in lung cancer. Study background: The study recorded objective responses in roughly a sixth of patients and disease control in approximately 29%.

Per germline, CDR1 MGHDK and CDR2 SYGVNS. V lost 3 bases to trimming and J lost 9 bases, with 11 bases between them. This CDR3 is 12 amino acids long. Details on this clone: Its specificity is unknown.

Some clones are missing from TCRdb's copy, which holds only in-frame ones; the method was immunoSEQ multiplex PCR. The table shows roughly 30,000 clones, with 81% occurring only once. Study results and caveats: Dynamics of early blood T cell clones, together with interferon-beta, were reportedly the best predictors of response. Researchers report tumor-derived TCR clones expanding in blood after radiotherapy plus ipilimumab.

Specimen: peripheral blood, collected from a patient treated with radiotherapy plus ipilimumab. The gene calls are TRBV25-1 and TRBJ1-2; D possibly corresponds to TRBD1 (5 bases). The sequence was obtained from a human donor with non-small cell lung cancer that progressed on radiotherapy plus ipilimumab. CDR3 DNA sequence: TGTGCCAGCAGTGAGCCAGGGTTGCGCTACACCTTC. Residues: CASSEPGLRYTF.